This TCR beta chain stems from a study of blood T cell repertoires in COVID-19. Study at large: The cDNA or gDNA used as material had been derived from T cells, B-cell-depleted T cells, or PBMCs.

All recovered Cohort 3 donors got two negative PCRs, got clearance, or saw symptom resolution. From germline, CDR1 is MDHEN and CDR2 SYDVKM. This CDR3 is 14 amino acids long. The ends were cut back, 6 bases at V and 8 bases at J, with 16 bases in the middle. This table comes from immunoSEQ multiplex PCR, and its TCRdb copy is limited to in-frame clones, with some not included. The sample holds 170,000 or so clones, 70% to 85% seen once. The genes are TRBV28 and TRBJ1-4; tentatively, D is TRBD1 (6 bases). This receptor was identified in a woman in her 50s who had recovered from COVID-19. Sequencing was performed on PBMCs or T cells enriched from blood (not recorded which). The CDR3 DNA sequence: TGTGCCAGCAGAGCTCCAGGGGCGTGGGAAAAACTGTTTTTT. Its protein is CASRAPGAWEKLFF.